A single sample is the source of the 15 T cell receptor beta chains below, sequenced in a study of read filtering for tumor transcriptome and immune sequencing (dated by TCRdb to 2020 to 2021). TCRdb names Illumina HiSeq 4000 as the instrument used. TCR libraries were built from roughly 400 ng RNA with the Immunoverse kit, using molecular barcoded adaptors covering alpha/delta and beta/gamma chains. TCRdb passed the public sequencing reads through fastp at Q25 and MiXCR, retaining productive beta sequences. Entries are consolidated by CDR3 protein sequence, retaining the most common genes and DNA. The sample table contains more than 30,000 distinct CDR3 sequences; only one count was recorded for 11% to 15% of them. The ten top clones hold 18% of the sample. Sequenced material: a population of CD138-negative cells sorted from bone marrow. The cell subset or site label on this specimen signifies: bone marrow mononuclear cells depleted of CD138+ plasma/myeloma cells by negative magnetic selection. The receptor set was obtained from a donor aged 40 or over with multiple myeloma.

This clonotype was seen repeatedly, ten times or more. The chain's CDR3 is CASRKYGQGATEAFF. The CDR3 DNA follows: TGTGCCAGCAGGAAATATGGACAGGGCGCAACTGAAGCTTTCTTT. The chain is built from TRBV28 and TRBJ1-1; 8 bases map to TRBD1. This CDR3 is built from 15 residues. CDR1 is MDHEN and CDR2 is SYDVKM in the germline V gene. The trim removed 6 bases at V and 5 bases at J, leaving 11 bases unmatched.

This clonotype occurred many times. This sequence joins TRBV7-9 and TRBJ2-2; no firm D call. The ends were cut back, 3 bases at V and 0 bases at J, with 11 bases in the middle. The CDR3 spans 16 residues. Germline-derived CDR1 and CDR2 are SEHNR and FQNEAQ (reference sequence). The chain's CDR3 is CASSLSNLANTGELFF. CDR3 coding DNA: TGTGCCAGCAGCTTGTCAAACCTCGCGAACACCGGGGAGCTGTTTTTT.

This clonotype was recorded at least ten times. The chain has TRBV6-2 or TRBV6-3 and TRBJ1-1; no definite D call. The length of the CDR3 is 16 residues. Germline values: CDR1 MNHEY, CDR2 SVGEGT. V lost 3 bases and J 0 bases, leaving 14 bases between the germline ends. In DNA form, the CDR3 reads TGTGCCAGCAGTTATACCCTAGGAACTATGAACACTGAAGCTTTCTTT. It translates to CASSYTLGTMNTEAFF.

On this clonotype: One end of the junction varies from germline; a read error may be responsible. The chain recombines TRBV5-1 with TRBJ2-1; D is unclear. The CDR3 loop spans 11 amino acids. Germline CDR1 reads SGHRS; CDR2 reads YFSETQ. The CDR3 sequence: CASSFFNEQLF. The CDR3, as DNA: TGCGCCAGCAGCTTCTTTAATGAGCAGCTTTTC.

This clonotype has just a few counts. In DNA form, the CDR3 reads TGTGCCAGCAGACTAATGGCGGATACGCAGTATTTT. This codes for CASRLMADTQYF. The rearrangement links TRBV11-2 to TRBJ2-3; D ambiguous. With 6 bases removed from V and 6 bases from J, the gap between germline ends came to 10 bases. This CDR3 has 12 amino acids. Germline V gives CDR1 SGHAT, CDR2 FQNNGV.

The chain has TRBV28 and TRBJ1-2; perhaps TRBD1 as D (5 bases). CDR1 MDHEN and CDR2 SYDVKM come from the germline V gene. V was clipped by 5 bases and J by 7 bases, with 14 bases between them. This CDR3 has 13 amino acids. DNA of the CDR3: TGTGCCAGCAGTGATCAGGGACGGTCTGGCTACACCTTC. This encodes CASSDQGRSGYTF.

A remark on this clonotype: A much larger clone is a single base away; this may be a read error. This chain connects TRBV12-3 or TRBV12-4 to TRBJ1-2; D is perhaps TRBD1 (5 bases). CDR3 length equals 13 residues. Trimming cost V 8 bases and J 8 bases, with 18 bases left between them. The CDR3 DNA reads as TGTGCCAGCGGACGGGACCGACCTATCGGCTACACCTTC. This gives the protein CASGRDRPIGYTF.

This clonotype was counted many times. V usage is TRBV28 and J usage is TRBJ1-6, with a weak D call TRBD1 (5 bases). Germline-derived CDR1 and CDR2 are MDHEN and SYDVKM. Trimming cost V 8 bases and J 4 bases, with 15 bases left between them. The CDR3 has 15 residues. CDR3 sequence (DNA): TGTGCCAGCCAAACCGGGACCGGTTATAATTCACCCCTCCACTTT. It yields the protein CASQTGTGYNSPLHF.

The chain employs TRBV20-1 and TRBJ1-5; no reliable D call. The CDR3 consists of 13 residues. Germline V gene data show CDR1 as DFQATT and CDR2 as SNEGSKA (reference sequence). Between the trimmed V and J ends, which lost 4 bases and 5 bases, there was a span of 12 bases. The CDR3 spells CSAIVSVYQPQHF. The CDR3 DNA follows: TGCAGTGCTATTGTGAGTGTATATCAGCCCCAGCATTTT.

In the case of this clonotype: With a far larger clone one base away, a read error is the likely cause. The rearrangement joins TRBV4-3 to TRBJ1-5, with D unclear. This CDR3 comprises 16 residues. Germline loops: CDR1 LGHNA, CDR2 YSLEER. The CDR3 loop is CASSQDRSSDNRPQHF. CDR3 nucleotide sequence: TGCGCCAGCAGCCAAGATCGAAGCAGCGACAATCGGCCCCAGCATTTT.

In this sample, this clonotype turned up many times. The J gene is TRBJ1-5, the V gene TRBV5-1; 7 nucleotides agree with TRBD1. The CDR3 has 15 residues. In germline, CDR1 is SGHRS, CDR2 YFSETQ. V was pared by 4 bases and J by 6 bases, with 10 bases of the junction left unmatched. The DNA of the CDR3 is TGCGCCAGCAGCCCTGAAGGGGGCGGGGGTCAGCCCCAGCATTTT. Amino acid sequence: CASSPEGGGGQPQHF.

This clonotype was detected ten times or more. The chain employs TRBV12-3 or TRBV12-4 and TRBJ1-2, with 7 bases identical to TRBD1. There are 13 residues in the CDR3. V was clipped by 6 bases and J by 4 bases; unmatched bases: 5. The CDR3 spells CASSQGVLYGYTF. CDR3 sequence (DNA): TGTGCCAGCAGCCAGGGGGTCCTCTATGGCTACACCTTC.

This clonotype was seen at least ten times. V is TRBV20-1 and J is TRBJ2-1, with 7 bases that match TRBD1. CDR3 length equals 16 residues. The V gene's germline CDR1 is DFQATT and CDR2 SNEGSKA (reference sequence). V was pared by 0 bases and J by 0 bases, with 5 bases of the junction left unmatched. The CDR3 nucleotides read TGCAGTGCTAGAGATAGATGGACAGGCTCCTACAATGAGCAGTTCTTC. This translates into CSARDRWTGSYNEQFF.

This clonotype has at least ten counts. The V gene is TRBV6-1, the J gene TRBJ1-1; D not certain. The V and J ends lost 6 bases and 5 bases respectively, with 4 bases between them. CDR1 is MNHNS and CDR2 is SASEGT in the germline V gene. CDR3 length: 10 residues. CDR3 sequence (DNA): TGTGCCAGCAGATTTACTGAAGCTTTCTTT. Residues: CASRFTEAFF.

This clonotype occurred many times. The chain has TRBV6-1 and TRBJ2-2, with D uncertain. Germline V gene data show CDR1 as MNHNS and CDR2 as SASEGT. V was pared by 7 bases and J by 8 bases, with 14 bases between. The CDR3 has 13 residues. The CDR3 coding sequence is TGTGCCAGCAAGCAGAGCTACGTGGGGGAGCTGTTTTTT. The encoded protein is CASKQSYVGELFF.